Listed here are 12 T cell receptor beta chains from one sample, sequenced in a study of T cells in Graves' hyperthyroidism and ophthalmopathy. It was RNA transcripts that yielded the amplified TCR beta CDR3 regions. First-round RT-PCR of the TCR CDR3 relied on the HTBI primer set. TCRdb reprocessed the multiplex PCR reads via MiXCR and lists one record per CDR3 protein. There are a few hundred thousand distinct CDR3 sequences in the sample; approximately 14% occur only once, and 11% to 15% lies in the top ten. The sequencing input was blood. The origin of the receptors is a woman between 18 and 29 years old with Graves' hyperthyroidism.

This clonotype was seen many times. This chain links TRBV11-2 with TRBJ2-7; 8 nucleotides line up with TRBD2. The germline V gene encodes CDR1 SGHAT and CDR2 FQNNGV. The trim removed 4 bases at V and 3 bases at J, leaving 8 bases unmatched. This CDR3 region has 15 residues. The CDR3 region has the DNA TGTGCCAGCAGCTGGATGGAGCGGGGGTTCTACGAGCAGTACTTC. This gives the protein CASSWMERGFYEQYF.

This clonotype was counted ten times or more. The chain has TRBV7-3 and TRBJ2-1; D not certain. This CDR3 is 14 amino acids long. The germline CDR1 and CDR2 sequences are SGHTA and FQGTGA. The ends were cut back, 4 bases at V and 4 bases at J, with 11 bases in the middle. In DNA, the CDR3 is TGTGCCAGCAGCTCCCGCCCCGGGTACAATGAGCAGTTCTTC. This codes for CASSSRPGYNEQFF.

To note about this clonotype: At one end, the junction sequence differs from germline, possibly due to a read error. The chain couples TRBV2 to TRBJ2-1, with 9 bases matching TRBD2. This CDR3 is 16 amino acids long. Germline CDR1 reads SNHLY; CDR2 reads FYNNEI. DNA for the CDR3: TGTGCCGGCAGTCGGACTAGCGTGAGGGGGGACAATGAGCAGTTCTTC. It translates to CAGSRTSVRGDNEQFF. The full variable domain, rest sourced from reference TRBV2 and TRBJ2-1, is EPEVTQTPSHQVTQMGQEVILRCVPISNHLYFYWYRQILGQKVEFLVSFYNNEISEKSEIFDDQFSVERPDGSNFTLKIRSTKLEDSAMYFCAGSRTSVRGDNEQFFGPGTRLTVL.

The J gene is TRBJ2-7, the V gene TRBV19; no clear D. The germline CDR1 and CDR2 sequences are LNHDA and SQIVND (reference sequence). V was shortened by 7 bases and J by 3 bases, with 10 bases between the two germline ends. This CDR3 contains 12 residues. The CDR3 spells CASNRPDYEQYF. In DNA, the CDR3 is TGTGCCAGTAATCGGCCAGACTACGAGCAGTACTTC.

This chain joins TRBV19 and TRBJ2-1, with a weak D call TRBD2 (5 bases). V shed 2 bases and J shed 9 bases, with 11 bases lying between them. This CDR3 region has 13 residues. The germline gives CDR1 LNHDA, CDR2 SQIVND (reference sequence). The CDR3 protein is CASSISEGGEQFF. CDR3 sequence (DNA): TGTGCCAGTAGTATAAGTGAAGGAGGTGAGCAGTTCTTC.

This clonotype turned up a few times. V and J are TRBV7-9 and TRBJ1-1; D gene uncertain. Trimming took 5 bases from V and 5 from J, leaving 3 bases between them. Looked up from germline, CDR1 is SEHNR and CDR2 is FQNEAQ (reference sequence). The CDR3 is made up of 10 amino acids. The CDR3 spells CASSQTEAFF. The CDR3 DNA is TGTGCCAGCAGCCAGACTGAAGCTTTCTTT.

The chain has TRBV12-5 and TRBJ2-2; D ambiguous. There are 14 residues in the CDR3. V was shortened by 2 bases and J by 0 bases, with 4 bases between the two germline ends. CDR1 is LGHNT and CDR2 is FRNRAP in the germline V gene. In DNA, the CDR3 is TGTGCTAGTGGTTTGTGGCCGAACACCGGGGAGCTGTTTTTT. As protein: CASGLWPNTGELFF. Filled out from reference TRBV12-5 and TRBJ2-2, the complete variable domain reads DARVTQTPRHKVTEMGQEVTMRCQPILGHNTVFWYRQTMMQGLELLAYFRNRAPLDDSGMPKDRFSAEMPDATLATLKIQPSEPRDSAVYFCASGLWPNTGELFFGEGSRLTVL.

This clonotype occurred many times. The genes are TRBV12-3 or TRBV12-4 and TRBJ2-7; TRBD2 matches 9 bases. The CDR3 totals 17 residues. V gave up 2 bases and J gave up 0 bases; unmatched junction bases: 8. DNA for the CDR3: TGTGCCAGCAGTTTAACTCCGGGACTAGCTGGCTCCTACGAGCAGTACTTC. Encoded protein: CASSLTPGLAGSYEQYF.

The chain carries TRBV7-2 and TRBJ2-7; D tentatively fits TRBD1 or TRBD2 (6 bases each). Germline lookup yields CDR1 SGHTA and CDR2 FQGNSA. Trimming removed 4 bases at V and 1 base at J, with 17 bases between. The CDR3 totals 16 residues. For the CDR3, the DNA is TGTGCCAGCAGCTGGTCATGGGGGGCAGCTTCCTACGAGCAGTACTTC. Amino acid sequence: CASSWSWGAASYEQYF.

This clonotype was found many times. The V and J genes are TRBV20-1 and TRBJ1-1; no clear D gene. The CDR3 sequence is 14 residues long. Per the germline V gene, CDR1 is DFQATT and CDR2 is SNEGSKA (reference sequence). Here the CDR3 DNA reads TGCAGCGCGCTCGGTCCAGAATTGAACACTGAAGCTTTCTTT. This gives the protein CSALGPELNTEAFF.

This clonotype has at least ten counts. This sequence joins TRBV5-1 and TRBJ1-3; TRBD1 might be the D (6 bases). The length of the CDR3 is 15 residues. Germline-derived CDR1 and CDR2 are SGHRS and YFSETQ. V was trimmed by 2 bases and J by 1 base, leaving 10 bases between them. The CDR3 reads CASSLQGISGNTIYF. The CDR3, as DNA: TGCGCCAGCAGCTTACAGGGTATTTCTGGAAACACCATATATTTT.

The CDR3 here is CASSPSGTLEAFF. CDR3 DNA sequence: TGTGCCAGCAGCCCTTCCGGGACATTGGAAGCTTTCTTT. The chain links TRBV7-3 to TRBJ1-1, with D tentatively TRBD1 (6 bases). V was cut by 5 bases and J by 8 bases, with 15 bases left in between. The CDR3 has 13 amino acids. Germline V CDR1 and CDR2: SGHTA, FQGTGA.